The clone carrying this TCR beta chain has more than one count but fewer than ten. Its antigen is still unknown. This entry is derived from a study of cytomegalovirus exposure and HLA in healthy donors. The PCR used 60 Vbeta and 13 Jbeta primers. The assay was immunoSEQ multiplex PCR, and TCRdb's table has in-frame clones only and misses some. Of 95,000 to 150,000 clones detected, 50% to 80% appear once; the ten largest clones hold more than 6.5%. Broader study findings: Specificity of a few CMV-associated chains for CMV antigens was verified in vitro.

CDR3 length: 15 residues. Germline V gene sequence: CDR1 LNHDA, CDR2 SQIVND (reference sequence). J lost 6 bases, V lost 4 bases, and 8 bases had no gene match. The sequencing input was PBMCs. The source of this sequence is a middle-aged woman in good health and CMV-seropositive. The chain carries TRBV19 and TRBJ1-4; 7 bases line up with TRBD1. The CDR3 DNA reads as TGTGCCAGTAGTAAAGGACAGGCCCTGGATGAAAAACTGTTTTTT. Its translation is CASSKGQALDEKLFF.